One and the same sample provided the 4 T cell receptor beta chains below, sequenced in a study of PD-1 blockade in classical Hodgkin lymphoma (dated by TCRdb to between 2020 and 2021). The library was built by means of the immunoSEQ multiplex PCR assay. TCRdb limited this immuneACCESS table to in-frame rearrangements with V and J called. A share of clones is missing; checked studies link under half to unresolved V genes, and the rest is unexplained. Across this sample there are 50,000 to 85,000 clones, with about 70% seen only once. The ten largest clones capture roughly 9.1% of the sample. The sample's time point label, decoded: cycle 2 day 1 (C2D1) of nivolumab. All trial patients had relapsed after autologous stem cell transplantation, with cohorts A, B and C differing in prior brentuximab vedotin exposure. Sequencing used peripheral blood mononuclear cells (PBMCs), obtained before the second cycle of nivolumab. These TCRs come from a human donor with classical Hodgkin lymphoma.

This clone was found a few times. The CDR3 sequence: CASSYGLPETQYF. Written as DNA, the CDR3 is TGTGCCAGCAGTTATGGACTTCCAGAGACCCAGTACTTC. The V and J genes are TRBV6-6 and TRBJ2-5; maybe TRBD2 (5 bases). The CDR3 spans 13 residues. The V gene's germline CDR1 is MNHNY and CDR2 SVGAGI (reference sequence). Trimming removed 3 bases from V and 4 bases from J, with 9 bases in between.

J is TRBJ2-1 and V is TRBV6-5, with D unclear. Germline V gene sequence: CDR1 MNHEY, CDR2 SVGAGI. Trimming pared 2 bases from V and 8 bases from J, leaving 4 bases between. This CDR3 is 11 amino acids long. As DNA, the CDR3 is TGTGCCAGCAGTTACGTCCATGAGCAGTTCTTC. It translates to CASSYVHEQFF.

The rearrangement links TRBV5-1 to TRBJ2-5, with 9 nucleotides matching TRBD2. V lost 0 bases, J lost 5 bases, and 8 bases stayed unmatched. Per germline, CDR1 SGHRS and CDR2 YFSETQ. This CDR3 contains 16 residues. The CDR3 bases are TGCGCCAGCAGCTTGGCCCTGGCTAGCGGGAAGGAGACCCAGTACTTC. It encodes CASSLALASGKETQYF.

This sequence joins TRBV7-3 and TRBJ2-2; 7 positions agree with TRBD2. Per the germline V gene, CDR1 is SGHTA and CDR2 is FQGTGA. V lost 2 bases, J lost 3 bases, and 3 bases stayed unmatched. This CDR3 spans 15 amino acids. The CDR3 nucleotides are TGTGCCAGCAGCTTAGCGGGAGCCCACACCGGGGAGCTGTTTTTT. Its protein is CASSLAGAHTGELFF.